The sample holds many counts of the clone carrying this TCR beta chain. RNA transcripts yielded amplified TCR beta CDR3 regions. TCR CDR3 underwent first-round RT-PCR with the HTBI primer set. In TCRdb, the multiplex PCR reads were re-called with MiXCR into one record per CDR3 protein. The sample comprises about 510,000 distinct CDR3 sequences, over 35% of which are singletons, and about two fifths rests with the top ten. The source of the sample is a study of T cells in Graves' hyperthyroidism and ophthalmopathy. Trimming shortened V by 5 bases and J by 4 bases, and 11 bases separated the two germline ends. CDR3 size: 13 residues. Germline assignment: CDR1 ENHRY and CDR2 SYGVKD.

The genes are TRBV10-3 and TRBJ1-1; D remains unclear. The TCR comes from an adult woman with Graves' disease, either hyperthyroidism or ophthalmopathy (not recorded which). Sequencing used peripheral blood or thyroid tissue (not recorded which). CDR3 region: CAISLKEGTEAFF. The CDR3 DNA is TGTGCCATCAGTTTAAAGGAGGGCACTGAAGCTTTCTTT.